The clone carrying this T cell receptor beta chain appeared many times. Its antigen is undetermined. Construction of the TCR beta libraries employed iRepertoire HTBI primers in conjunction with Arm-PCR of CDR3 regions. TCRdb used MiXCR to reprocess the multiplex PCR reads, holding one entry per CDR3 protein. The profile covers roughly 420,000 distinct CDR3 sequences, with around 17% appearing a single time and about 11% taken by the ten largest. This sample is drawn from a study of regulatory T cells in long-lasting Graves disease. Time point: newly diagnosed GD, antithyroid drugs for less than 3 months. PBMC RNA served as the TCR library source. General study points: Patients with persistent disease showed a bias toward TRBV28, TRBJ1-2 and TRBJ2-5.

V was pared by 0 bases and J by 0 bases, with 1 base between. Germline CDR1 KGHDR, CDR2 SFDVKD. CDR3 length: 13 amino acids. These data are also associated with another study on T cells in Graves' hyperthyroidism and ophthalmopathy. Per that study: The majority of expanded thyroid clonotypes above 0.001 also appeared in blood.

The V call is TRBV24-1, the J call TRBJ1-1; D is ambiguous. The material sequenced was peripheral blood mononuclear cells (PBMCs), taken at new diagnosis, from a patient treated with antithyroid drugs. This TCR derives from a woman in her thirties with Graves disease. CDR3 nucleotide sequence: TGTGCCACCAGTGATTTGCTGAACACTGAAGCTTTCTTT. Its protein is CATSDLLNTEAFF.